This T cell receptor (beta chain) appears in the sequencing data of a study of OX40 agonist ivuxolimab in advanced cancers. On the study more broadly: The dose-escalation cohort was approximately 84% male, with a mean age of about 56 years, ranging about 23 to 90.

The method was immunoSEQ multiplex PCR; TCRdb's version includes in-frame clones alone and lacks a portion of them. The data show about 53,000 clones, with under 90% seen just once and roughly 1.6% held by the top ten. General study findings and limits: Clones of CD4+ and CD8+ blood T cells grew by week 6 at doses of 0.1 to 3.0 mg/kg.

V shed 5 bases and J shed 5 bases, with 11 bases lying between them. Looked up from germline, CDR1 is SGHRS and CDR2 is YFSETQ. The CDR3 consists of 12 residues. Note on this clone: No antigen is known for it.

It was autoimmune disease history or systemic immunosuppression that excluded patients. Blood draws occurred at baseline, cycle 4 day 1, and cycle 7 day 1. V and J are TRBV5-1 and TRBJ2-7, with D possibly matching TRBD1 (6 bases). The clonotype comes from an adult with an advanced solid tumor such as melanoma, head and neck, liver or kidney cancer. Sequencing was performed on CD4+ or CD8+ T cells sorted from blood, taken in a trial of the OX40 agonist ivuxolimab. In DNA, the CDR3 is TGCGCCAGCAGTGAACAGGGAAACGAGCAGTACTTC. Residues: CASSEQGNEQYF.